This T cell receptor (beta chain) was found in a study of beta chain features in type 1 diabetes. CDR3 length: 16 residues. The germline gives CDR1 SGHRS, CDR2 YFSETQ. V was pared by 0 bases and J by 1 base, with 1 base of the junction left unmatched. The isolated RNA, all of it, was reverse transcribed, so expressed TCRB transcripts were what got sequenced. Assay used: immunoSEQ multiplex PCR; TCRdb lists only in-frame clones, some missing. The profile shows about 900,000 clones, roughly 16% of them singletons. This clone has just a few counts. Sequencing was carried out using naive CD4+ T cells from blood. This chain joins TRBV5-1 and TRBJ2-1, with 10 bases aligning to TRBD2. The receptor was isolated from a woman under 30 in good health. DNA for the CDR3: TGCGCCAGCAGCTTGGAAGCGGGAGGGTCCTACAATGAGCAGTTCTTC. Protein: CASSLEAGGSYNEQFF. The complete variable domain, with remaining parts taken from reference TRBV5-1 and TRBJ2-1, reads KAGVTQTPRYLIKTRGQQVTLSCSPISGHRSVSWYQQTPGQGLQFLFEYFSETQRNKGNFPGRFSGRQFSNSRSEMNVSTLELGDSALYLCASSLEAGGSYNEQFFGPGTRLTVL.